Below are 31 T cell receptor beta chains sequenced from a single sample in a study of blood T cell repertoires in COVID-19. This table comes from immunoSEQ multiplex PCR, and its TCRdb copy is limited to in-frame clones, with some not included. The repertoire consists of under 70,000 clones, with approximately 90% occurring once and the leading ten covering around 10%. The sample consisted of PBMCs or T cells enriched from blood (not recorded which). Receptor source: a woman aged 40 to 55 who had recovered from COVID-19.

J is TRBJ1-2 and V is TRBV5-4, with 7 nucleotides matching TRBD1. V trimming: 5 bases; J trimming: 6 bases; junction bases outside the gene matches: 13. Germline CDR1 is SGHNT and CDR2 is YYREEE (reference sequence). This CDR3 region has 15 residues. The CDR3 here is CASRNRQGSTDGYTF. The CDR3 nucleotides are TGTGCCAGCAGAAATCGACAGGGAAGCACGGATGGCTACACCTTC.

The chain links TRBV11-2 to TRBJ1-6, with D possibly TRBD1 on 5 matching bases. This CDR3 spans 15 amino acids. V lost 5 bases, J lost 6 bases, and 14 bases lay in between. The V gene's germline CDR1 is SGHAT and CDR2 FQNNGV. The CDR3 here is CASSTRAAGNSPLHF. CDR3 sequence (DNA): TGTGCCAGCAGCACCAGGGCAGCCGGTAATTCACCCCTCCACTTT. Variable domain in full (rest from reference TRBV11-2 and TRBJ1-6): EAGVAQSPRYKIIEKRQSVAFWCNPISGHATLYWYQQILGQGPKLLIQFQNNGVVDDSQLPKDRFSAERLKGVDSTLKIQPAKLEDSAVYLCASSTRAAGNSPLHFGNGTRLTVT.

This sequence joins TRBV19 and TRBJ2-5, with 7 bases lining up with TRBD2. CDR3 length equals 14 residues. CDR1 LNHDA and CDR2 SQIVND come from the germline V gene (reference sequence). V lost 5 bases, J lost 5 bases, and 8 bases stayed unmatched. The CDR3: CASSVGGLKETQYF. CDR3 nucleotide sequence: TGTGCCAGTAGTGTCGGGGGGTTAAAGGAGACCCAGTACTTC.

The rearrangement links TRBV7-3 to TRBJ1-2, with 8 bases fitting TRBD1. The junction had 10 bases not matched to a gene; V was cut back by 5 bases and J by 8 bases. Looked up from germline, CDR1 is SGHTA and CDR2 is FQGTGA. This CDR3 spans 14 amino acids. The CDR3 reads CASSPGQGTGGYTF. The CDR3 region has the DNA TGTGCCAGCAGCCCCGGACAGGGAACGGGGGGCTACACCTTC.

The chain carries TRBV28 and TRBJ1-5; 7 bases fit TRBD1. The CDR3 is 16 amino acids. Germline V lookup: CDR1 MDHEN, CDR2 SYDVKM. V lost 5 bases, J lost 0 bases, and 7 bases stayed unmatched. The CDR3 region is CASSPGGRDSNQPQHF. CDR3 sequence (DNA): TGTGCCAGCAGTCCAGGGGGGAGAGATAGCAATCAGCCCCAGCATTTT. The whole variable domain, remainder taken from reference TRBV28 and TRBJ1-5, is DVKVTQSSRYLVKRTGEKVFLECVQDMDHENMFWYRQDPGLGLRLIYFSYDVKMKEKGDIPEGYSVSREKKERFSLILESASTNQTSMYLCASSPGGRDSNQPQHFGDGTRLSIL.

The rearrangement uses TRBV7-8 and TRBJ2-3; 7 nucleotides line up with TRBD2. There are 15 residues in the CDR3. Germline loops: CDR1 SGHVS, CDR2 FQNEAQ. The trim removed 5 bases at V and 3 bases at J, leaving 8 bases unmatched. The CDR3 region is CASSEAGPGTDTQYF. DNA for the CDR3: TGTGCCAGCAGCGAAGCGGGGCCCGGAACAGATACGCAGTATTTT.

This clone was recorded once. The chain has TRBV12-3 or TRBV12-4 and TRBJ1-1; D gene uncertain. The CDR3 has 12 residues. V lost 3 bases and J 14 bases, leaving 16 bases between the germline ends. CDR3 bases: TGTGCCAGCAGTTTCCTGGCCTCACCAGCGTTCTTT. This translates into CASSFLASPAFF.

This clone was observed a handful of times. The chain is built from TRBV12-3 or TRBV12-4 and TRBJ1-1; D uncertain. Trimming stripped 5 bases from V and 2 bases from J, with 9 bases between. The length of the CDR3 is 13 residues. The CDR3 nucleotides are TGTGCCAGCAGTCCCACTTCCAACACTGAAGCTTTCTTT. Translation gives CASSPTSNTEAFF.

The gene calls are TRBV19 and TRBJ2-1; 8 positions agree with TRBD2. Trimming removed 5 bases from V and 8 bases from J; junction bases left unmatched: 20. The CDR3 sequence is 18 residues long. Germline loops: CDR1 LNHDA, CDR2 SQIVND (reference sequence). This CDR3 reads CASSPALRRGGTGDEQFF. The CDR3 bases are TGTGCCAGTAGTCCCGCTCTGCGTCGGGGGGGCACGGGAGATGAGCAGTTCTTC.

The rearrangement links TRBV19 to TRBJ2-7, with a weak D call TRBD2 (6 bases). This CDR3 is 13 amino acids long. The germline CDR1 and CDR2 sequences are LNHDA and SQIVND (reference sequence). V shed 5 bases and J shed 3 bases, with 11 bases lying between them. The CDR3, as DNA: TGTGCCAGTAGTGCCGGGGGAAACTACGAGCAGTACTTC. It is translated as CASSAGGNYEQYF.

In its sample, this clone was seen a few times. The chain carries TRBV27 and TRBJ1-2, with 8 bases matching TRBD1. Germline CDR1 MNHEY, CDR2 SMNVEV (reference sequence). This CDR3 spans 14 amino acids. Unmatched junction bases numbered 10, after V lost 7 bases and J lost 6 bases. The CDR3 region has the DNA TGTGCCAGCACCCCCGGGACAGGTATTGATGGCTACACCTTC. It yields the protein CASTPGTGIDGYTF.

The gene calls are TRBV2 and TRBJ1-6; TRBD1 is a possible D gene (6 bases). This CDR3 is built from 17 residues. Trimming cost V 8 bases and J 4 bases, with 21 bases left between them. Germline V gene lookup returns CDR1 SNHLY and CDR2 FYNNEI. The CDR3 coding sequence is TGTGCCAGCCTCGCTACCAAGACAGGCCCATATAATTCACCCCTCCACTTT. Translating gives CASLATKTGPYNSPLHF.

The genes are TRBV21-1 and TRBJ1-5; TRBD1 reflects the table's D call only, with no check against the DNA. TRBV21-1 is a known pseudogene. The CDR3 spans 18 residues. The CDR3 nucleotides read TGTGCCAGCAGCCCAGGGACAGAGAGGGGCTATAGCAATCAGCCCCAGCATTTT. Translated, it gives CASSPGTERGYSNQPQHF.

This sequence joins TRBV10-3 and TRBJ2-7; a possible D gene is TRBD2 (5 bases). The V end was cut by 4 bases, the J end by 7 bases, with 14 bases between. Germline CDR1 reads ENHRY; CDR2 reads SYGVKD. CDR3 length: 13 residues. Here the CDR3 DNA reads TGTGCCATCAGTGGCGTTAGCGACGGAGAGCAGTACTTC. This encodes CAISGVSDGEQYF.

The chain combines TRBV9 with TRBJ1-1; D gene uncertain. Trimming removed 0 bases from V and 0 bases from J, with 3 bases in between. CDR1 and CDR2 (germline): SGDLS, YYNGEE. The CDR3 has 13 amino acids. CDR3 bases: TGTGCCAGCAGCGTAGGTATGAACACTGAAGCTTTCTTT. Residues: CASSVGMNTEAFF.

This sequence joins TRBV5-1 and TRBJ2-3; 10 bases are a match to TRBD2. The ends lost 6 bases at V and 1 base at J; junction bases unmatched: 5. This CDR3 spans 15 amino acids. The germline V gene encodes CDR1 SGHRS and CDR2 YFSETQ. CDR3 nucleotide sequence: TGCGCCAGCAAGGCCAGCGGGGGGGGCACAGATACGCAGTATTTT. Protein: CASKASGGGTDTQYF.

This clone was seen only a few times. V and J are TRBV10-1 and TRBJ2-7; tentative D call: TRBD2 (7 bases). The CDR3 is 15 residues long. V was trimmed by 0 bases and J by 5 bases, leaving 14 bases between them. CDR1 is WNHNN and CDR2 is SYGVQD in the germline V gene (reference sequence). The CDR3 loop is CASSESTGGWNEQYF. The CDR3 DNA follows: TGCGCCAGCAGTGAGTCGACGGGGGGCTGGAACGAGCAGTACTTC.

The chain recombines TRBV7-9 with TRBJ2-7; the match to TRBD1 covers 12 bases. The CDR3 loop spans 14 amino acids. Trimming took 3 bases from V and 7 from J; bases not matched to a gene: 4. Germline V gives CDR1 SEHNR, CDR2 FQNEAQ (reference sequence). CDR3 loop: CASSLGQGAKEQYF. In DNA, the CDR3 is TGTGCCAGCAGCTTGGGACAGGGGGCAAAGGAGCAGTACTTC.

The chain carries TRBV18 and TRBJ2-2; 11 bases agree with TRBD1. The CDR3 totals 17 residues. Losses at the gene ends were 4 bases for V and 6 bases for J; bases not matched to a gene: 10. Germline V gives CDR1 KGHSH, CDR2 LQKENI. The CDR3 sequence: CASSQNRPGQGAGELFF. The DNA for the CDR3 is TGTGCCAGCTCACAAAATCGTCCGGGACAGGGGGCCGGGGAGCTGTTTTTT.

V gene TRBV4-2 combines with J gene TRBJ2-3; tentatively, D is TRBD2 (6 bases). Trimming took off 0 bases at V and 1 base at J, with 11 bases between the two ends. The CDR3 is made up of 16 amino acids. CDR1 and CDR2 (germline): LGHNA, YNFKEQ. In nucleotides, the CDR3 is TGTGCCAGCAGCCAAGAGCCCGGGGGAGGCACAGATACGCAGTATTTT. Translation gives CASSQEPGGGTDTQYF.

This chain connects TRBV24-1 to TRBJ2-1, with TRBD1 matching 8 bases. The germline CDR1 and CDR2 sequences are KGHDR and SFDVKD. V lost 3 bases to trimming and J lost 7 bases; unmatched junction nucleotides: 10. The CDR3 contains 16 residues. CDR3 DNA: TGTGCCACCAGTGATCGACAGGGGCGGAGGGGAAATGAGCAGTTCTTC. Its protein product is CATSDRQGRRGNEQFF.

The genes are TRBV5-6 and TRBJ2-2; 8 bases map to TRBD1. Germline V gene lookup returns CDR1 SGHDT and CDR2 YYEEEE. The CDR3 has 17 residues. V trimming: 2 bases; J trimming: 1 base; junction bases outside the gene matches: 7. Here the CDR3 reads CASSFRLTGVNTGELFF. The CDR3 bases are TGTGCCAGCAGCTTTAGGTTGACAGGGGTGAACACCGGGGAGCTGTTTTTT. The whole variable domain, remainder taken from reference TRBV5-6 and TRBJ2-2, is DAGVTQSPTHLIKTRGQQVTLRCSPKSGHDTVSWYQQALGQGPQFIFQYYEEEERQRGNFPDRFSGHQFPNYSSELNVNALLLGDSALYLCASSFRLTGVNTGELFFGEGSRLTVL.

V and J are TRBV9 and TRBJ2-3, with TRBD1 as a possible D gene (5 bases). Germline lookup yields CDR1 SGDLS and CDR2 YYNGEE. V was pared by 0 bases and J by 1 base, with 9 bases between. This CDR3 is built from 15 residues. The DNA for the CDR3 is TGTGCCAGCAGCGTAGGATTCAGGGGCACAGATACGCAGTATTTT. It translates to CASSVGFRGTDTQYF.

The chain recombines TRBV5-1 with TRBJ1-1; D possibly corresponds to TRBD1 (5 bases). Germline V CDR1 and CDR2: SGHRS, YFSETQ. The CDR3 covers 14 residues. Trimming pared 4 bases from V and 7 bases from J, leaving 17 bases between. The CDR3 nucleotides read TGCGCCAGCAGCCCTCGAGATCTCCAGGGTGAAGCTTTCTTT. This translates into CASSPRDLQGEAFF.

The rearrangement uses TRBV5-1 and TRBJ1-2; TRBD1 aligns across 7 bases. V lost 3 bases, J lost 4 bases, and 9 bases stayed unmatched. From germline, CDR1 is SGHRS and CDR2 YFSETQ. This CDR3 is built from 15 residues. The CDR3 coding sequence is TGCGCCAGCAGCTCGGGGGACAGCAACTTCTATGGCTACACCTTC. As protein: CASSSGDSNFYGYTF.

This chain links TRBV10-2 with TRBJ1-1, with D tentatively TRBD1 (6 bases). V dropped 3 bases and J dropped 9 bases, with 17 bases sitting between them. The germline gives CDR1 WSHSY, CDR2 SAAADI. The CDR3 loop spans 14 amino acids. The CDR3 nucleotides read TGCGCCAGCAGTGACAATACTCGGACAGAAAAAGCTTTCTTT. Protein: CASSDNTRTEKAFF.

The rearrangement joins TRBV14 to TRBJ1-1, with a tentative D call TRBD1 (5 bases). V was cut by 0 bases and J by 5 bases, with 10 bases left in between. The CDR3 runs 14 residues. From germline, CDR1 is SGHDN and CDR2 FVKESK. The CDR3 DNA follows: TGTGCCAGCAGCCAAGATTCGGGGGTTACTGAAGCTTTCTTT. It is translated as CASSQDSGVTEAFF. Full variable domain (outside the CDR3, taken from reference TRBV14 and TRBJ1-1): EAGVTQFPSHSVIEKGQTVTLRCDPISGHDNLYWYRRVMGKEIKFLLHFVKESKQDESGMPNNRFLAERTGGTYSTLKVQPAELEDSGVYFCASSQDSGVTEAFFGQGTRLTVV.

This chain joins TRBV7-6 and TRBJ2-1; 9 bases align to TRBD2. Germline-derived CDR1 and CDR2 are SGHVS and FNYEAQ. The CDR3 is made up of 17 amino acids. Losses at the gene ends were 1 base for V and 0 bases for J; bases not matched to a gene: 4. The CDR3 here is CASSLGGGGASYNEQFF. The CDR3 DNA reads as TGTGCCAGCAGCTTAGGGGGCGGGGGGGCCTCCTACAATGAGCAGTTCTTC.

V usage is TRBV4-2 and J usage is TRBJ2-4, with 8 bases lining up with TRBD1. The V gene end was trimmed by 2 bases and the J gene end by 7 bases; junction bases not matched to a gene: 7. CDR1 is LGHNA, CDR2 YNFKEQ, per germline. The CDR3 sequence is 15 residues long. The CDR3 DNA reads TGTGCCAGCAGCCAAAATCCGGGACAGGAGAACATTCAGTACTTC. It encodes CASSQNPGQENIQYF.

The CDR3 is CASSPNRANTGELFF. In DNA form, the CDR3 reads TGTGCCAGCAGCCCTAACAGGGCGAACACCGGGGAGCTGTTTTTT. The chain employs TRBV11-3 and TRBJ2-2, with D maybe TRBD1 (6 bases). CDR1 SGHNT and CDR2 YENEEA come from the germline V gene. CDR3 length: 15 amino acids. The ends were cut back, 5 bases at V and 0 bases at J, with 10 bases in the middle.

J is TRBJ2-2 and V is TRBV5-4; D is uncertain. Trimming took off 0 bases at V and 7 bases at J, with 10 bases between the two ends. The CDR3 is 14 residues long. Germline values: CDR1 SGHNT, CDR2 YYREEE (reference sequence). The CDR3 nucleotides are TGTGCCAGCAGCTTGGTTGCGGTAAACGGGGAGCTGTTTTTT. It is translated as CASSLVAVNGELFF.